These 30 T cell receptor beta chains came from one sample sequenced in a study of tumor-infiltrating lymphocytes in primary liver carcinoma. Extraction also yielded germline DNA, while blood RNA was obtained from unsorted whole blood. Researchers generated TCR beta cDNA from about 530 ng of total RNA, relying on a constant-region primer. Nested multiplex PCR, run for three rounds with slightly modified ARM-PCR, yielded TCR beta libraries. TRBV1-TRBV30 forward and Cbeta reverse primers drove the first two roughly 10-cycle rounds. A single record per CDR3 protein comes from TCRdb applying MiXCR to the multiplex PCR reads. The sample holds 180,000 or so distinct CDR3 sequences; 50% to 75% are singletons and the top ten take under 75%. The sample taken for sequencing was peripheral blood. Receptors were obtained from a man between 35 and 55 years old with primary liver carcinoma and hepatitis B virus infection.

The CDR3 coding sequence is TGTGCCAGCAGTGAAGAGGTCGGGGCGGGGGGGTACAATGAGCAGTTCTTC. Translated, it gives CASSEEVGAGGYNEQFF. J is TRBJ2-1 and V is TRBV6-1; 9 nucleotides match TRBD2. With 1 base clipped from V and 4 bases from J, the junction kept 8 bases outside the gene matches. The CDR3 runs to 17 residues. Germline lookup yields CDR1 MNHNS and CDR2 SASEGT.

There are a few counts of this clonotype. V is TRBV6-5 and J is TRBJ1-1; D is perhaps TRBD1 (6 bases). CDR1 is MNHEY, CDR2 SVGAGI, per germline. V lost 7 bases to trimming and J lost 7 bases, with 22 bases between them. The CDR3 has 15 residues. The DNA of the CDR3 is TGTGCCAGCAACCAAGGGGGAAGGGAGCCTTATGAAGCTTTCTTT. Translation: CASNQGGREPYEAFF.

This clonotype was seen once. The chain combines TRBV15 with TRBJ1-4; unclear D gene. The V gene's germline CDR1 is LNHNV and CDR2 YYDKDF (reference sequence). V lost 3 bases and J 8 bases, leaving 10 bases between the germline ends. The CDR3 extends over 13 amino acids. The DNA of the CDR3 is TGTGCCACCAGCAGCGCCCCGGAAGAAAAACTGTTTTTT. Amino acids: CATSSAPEEKLFF.

There are many counts of this clonotype. The chain uses TRBV12-3 or TRBV12-4 and TRBJ1-1; TRBD1 matches at 7 bases. Trimming removed 5 bases from V and 7 bases from J; junction bases left unmatched: 7. The CDR3 has 13 residues. The CDR3 loop is CASSPRDRSEAFF. In DNA form, the CDR3 reads TGTGCCAGCAGTCCCCGGGACAGAAGTGAAGCTTTCTTT.

This chain connects TRBV6-5 to TRBJ2-7; 7 bases match TRBD1. Trimming at V came to 6 bases and at J to 3 bases, leaving 5 bases not matched to a gene. Per the germline V gene, CDR1 is MNHEY and CDR2 is SVGAGI. CDR3 length: 13 residues. The CDR3 protein is CASSQNRGYEQYF. The CDR3 nucleotides read TGTGCCAGCAGCCAGAACAGGGGCTACGAGCAGTACTTC.

With regard to this clonotype: One end of the junction does not line up with germline, which may come from a read error. The genes are TRBV29-1 and TRBJ2-1; D remains unclear. Germline values: CDR1 SQVTM, CDR2 ANQGSEA. The CDR3 is made up of 10 amino acids. The CDR3 loop reads CNVKVYEQFF. DNA for the CDR3: TGTAACGTGAAAGTATACGAGCAGTTCTTC.

This clonotype was counted a few times. The chain combines TRBV28 with TRBJ2-1; D gene uncertain. Germline V CDR1 and CDR2: MDHEN, SYDVKM. V was cut by 6 bases and J by 7 bases, with 7 bases left in between. The CDR3 has 11 amino acids. The CDR3 coding sequence is TGTGCCAGCAGCATAAGAAATGAGCAGTTCTTC. It yields the protein CASSIRNEQFF. The complete variable domain, with remaining parts taken from reference TRBV28 and TRBJ2-1, reads DVKVTQSSRYLVKRTGEKVFLECVQDMDHENMFWYRQDPGLGLRLIYFSYDVKMKEKGDIPEGYSVSREKKERFSLILESASTNQTSMYLCASSIRNEQFFGPGTRLTVL.

This clonotype was detected a few times. The rearrangement links TRBV12-3 or TRBV12-4 to TRBJ1-5, with TRBD1 identical over 10 bases. The length of the CDR3 is 15 residues. The V gene end was trimmed by 5 bases and the J gene end by 2 bases; junction bases not matched to a gene: 3. CDR3 amino acids: CASSNGQGGNQPQHF. The CDR3 DNA reads as TGTGCCAGCAGTAATGGACAGGGGGGCAATCAGCCCCAGCATTTT.

About this clonotype itself: The junction departs from the called germline gene at one end, perhaps through a read error. The chain joins TRBV29-1 to TRBJ2-1; a possible D gene is TRBD2 (5 bases). The CDR3 runs to 12 residues. Germline V CDR1 and CDR2: SQVTM, ANQGSEA. This CDR3 is CSVEDQEVERFF. The CDR3 nucleotides are TGCAGCGTTGAAGATCAGGAGGTTGAGCGGTTCTTC.

This chain uses TRBV10-1 with TRBJ2-5, with D hard to call. The germline V gene encodes CDR1 WNHNN and CDR2 SYGVQD (reference sequence). The CDR3 is 13 amino acids. The ends were cut back, 4 bases at V and 5 bases at J, with 11 bases in the middle. Here the CDR3 DNA reads TGCGCCAGCAGTGGCCCTGGAATGGAGACCCAGTACTTC. Translated, it gives CASSGPGMETQYF.

This clonotype was counted between two and nine times. A much larger clone lies a single base off, so this may be a read error. The chain couples TRBV11-2 to TRBJ2-1, with 13 positions matching TRBD2. This CDR3 contains 17 residues. Germline V gene lookup returns CDR1 SGHAT and CDR2 FQNNGV. V gave up 5 bases and J gave up 4 bases; unmatched junction bases: 8. CDR3 loop: CASSRGLAGEGYNEQFF. The CDR3 DNA sequence: TGTGCCAGCAGCCGTGGACTAGCGGGAGAGGGGTACAATGAGCAGTTCTTC.

The gene calls are TRBV29-1 and TRBJ1-2; tentatively, D is TRBD1 (6 bases). The V end was cut by 1 base, the J end by 3 bases, with 12 bases between. This CDR3 is 14 amino acids long. Germline V gives CDR1 SQVTM, CDR2 ANQGSEA. The CDR3 is CSVEGTRGYYGYTF. CDR3 nucleotides: TGCAGCGTTGAAGGAACCAGGGGATACTATGGCTACACCTTC. Full variable domain (remainder filled in from reference TRBV29-1 and TRBJ1-2): SAVISQKPSRDICQRGTSLTIQCQVDSQVTMMFWYRQQPGQSLTLIATANQGSEATYESGFVIDKFPISRPNLTFSTLTVSNMSPEDSSIYLCSVEGTRGYYGYTFGSGTRLTVV.

The genes are TRBV6-2 or TRBV6-3 and TRBJ2-6; no definite D call. CDR3 length equals 13 residues. Per germline, CDR1 MNHEY and CDR2 SVGEGT. V lost 6 bases and J 3 bases, leaving 6 bases between the germline ends. The CDR3 sequence is CASRLGGANVLTF. CDR3 coding DNA: TGTGCCAGCAGGCTCGGTGGGGCCAACGTCCTGACTTTC.

The V and J genes are TRBV30 and TRBJ2-7; D possibly corresponds to TRBD2 (6 bases). This CDR3 comprises 13 residues. The V gene lost 2 bases and the J gene lost 7 bases, with 15 bases spanning the gap. Germline CDR1 and CDR2: GTSNPN and SVGIG (reference sequence). The CDR3 nucleotides are TGTGCCTGGAGTTTGTCAGGAGCGGGTGAGCAGTACTTC. Protein: CAWSLSGAGEQYF.

Concerning this clonotype: One base away lies a much larger clone, so this may be a sequencing read error. The rearrangement uses TRBV11-2 and TRBJ2-7, with a weak D call TRBD2 (6 bases). CDR3 length: 14 amino acids. Per germline, CDR1 SGHAT and CDR2 FQNNGV. CDR3 sequence reads: CASSPPGGIGEKYF. CDR3 in DNA: TGTGCCAGCAGCCCCCCAGGAGGGATCGGCGAGAAGTACTTC.

The table lists this clonotype with a few counts. V is TRBV6-5 and J is TRBJ2-7; tentatively, D is TRBD2 (6 bases). Germline loops: CDR1 MNHEY, CDR2 SVGAGI. Trimming left V 5 bases short and J 6 bases short, with 8 bases between. The CDR3 is made up of 11 amino acids. This chain's CDR3 is CASSREFEQYF. The CDR3 DNA reads as TGTGCCAGCAGTCGGGAGTTCGAGCAGTACTTC.

A word on this clonotype: Being one base from a much bigger clone, this may be a read error. The V and J genes are TRBV28 and TRBJ1-1; possible D gene TRBD1, 5 bases. This CDR3 spans 13 amino acids. The germline V gene encodes CDR1 MDHEN and CDR2 SYDVKM. Trimming cost V 7 bases and J 9 bases, with 18 bases left between them. Here the CDR3 DNA reads TGTGCCAGCATTTCCTTCTCCGGGACTAAAGCTTTCTTT. The encoded protein is CASISFSGTKAFF.

J is TRBJ1-5 and V is TRBV6-5; a possible D gene is TRBD1 (5 bases). CDR1 is MNHEY and CDR2 is SVGAGI in the germline V gene. The length of the CDR3 is 15 residues. Trimming stripped 0 bases from V and 1 base from J, with 7 bases between. Here the CDR3 reads CASSYSGVSNQPQHF. The CDR3 DNA reads TGTGCCAGCAGTTACTCGGGGGTGAGCAATCAGCCCCAGCATTTT.

The V call is TRBV6-6, the J call TRBJ2-3, with D perhaps assigned TRBD1 or TRBD2 (6 bases each). Germline values: CDR1 MNHNY, CDR2 SVGAGI (reference sequence). The length of the CDR3 is 15 residues. Trimming shortened V by 5 bases and J by 5 bases, and 17 bases separated the two germline ends. The CDR3 here is CASSHTDGGIDTQYF. DNA of the CDR3: TGTGCCAGCAGTCACACCGACGGGGGCATAGATACGCAGTATTTT.

The CDR3 sequence: CSTFTSGPSYEQYF. CDR3 sequence (DNA): TGCAGCACATTTACTAGCGGACCTTCCTACGAGCAGTACTTC. The chain joins TRBV29-1 to TRBJ2-7, with 8 positions matching TRBD2. Trimming cost V 8 bases and J 1 base; bases outside gene matches: 10. Germline CDR1 reads SQVTM; CDR2 reads ANQGSEA. The CDR3 sequence is 14 residues long.

The chain is built from TRBV10-3 and TRBJ2-7; 10 nucleotides match TRBD1. V lost 7 bases and J lost 6; bases outside the gene matches: 18. The CDR3 has 17 amino acids. Looked up from germline, CDR1 is ENHRY and CDR2 is SYGVKD. The CDR3 DNA reads as TGTGCCATCATTGCCCTTCCCCCGGGACAGGGGTTCGGCGAGCAGTACTTC. This codes for CAIIALPPGQGFGEQYF.

There are many counts of this clonotype. V and J are TRBV12-3 or TRBV12-4 and TRBJ2-5; D may be TRBD1 (6 bases). Trimming cost V 4 bases and J 5 bases, with 11 bases left between them. The CDR3 runs to 13 residues. In DNA, the CDR3 is TGTGCCAGCAGTTACAGGGTCCGGGAGACCCAGTACTTC. Its translation is CASSYRVRETQYF.

Concerning this clonotype itself: Compared with germline, one end of the junction differs, possibly owing to a read error. The CDR3 DNA is TGTGCCAGCAGCAACCGGGTTGCGGGAGAAGATACGCAATATTTT. It codes for CASSNRVAGEDTQYF. The chain combines TRBV6-1 with TRBJ2-3; 7 nucleotides match TRBD2. The CDR3 spans 15 residues. The germline CDR1 and CDR2 sequences are MNHNS and SASEGT.

V is TRBV6-1 and J is TRBJ1-2; TRBD1 matches at 9 bases. CDR3 length: 14 residues. The germline V gene encodes CDR1 MNHNS and CDR2 SASEGT. V shed 6 bases, J shed 7 bases, and the junction held 9 bases outside the gene matches. The CDR3 region has the DNA TGTGCCAGCAGACCCTCGGGACAGGGATCTGGCTACACCTTC. Protein: CASRPSGQGSGYTF.

The V gene is TRBV29-1, the J gene TRBJ1-2, with TRBD1 matching 8 bases. The CDR3 extends over 12 amino acids. The junction had 8 bases not matched to a gene; V was cut back by 6 bases and J by 8 bases. CDR1 is SQVTM, CDR2 ANQGSEA, per germline. CDR3 region: CSVWTGTYGYTF. DNA for the CDR3: TGCAGCGTCTGGACAGGGACTTACGGCTACACCTTC.

V gene TRBV29-1 combines with J gene TRBJ2-7, with 8 bases that match TRBD2. The trim removed 3 bases at V and 0 bases at J, leaving 4 bases unmatched. The CDR3 is made up of 14 amino acids. Germline lookup yields CDR1 SQVTM and CDR2 ANQGSEA. CDR3 sequence: CSVDDGRASYEQYF. As DNA, the CDR3 is TGCAGCGTTGATGACGGGAGGGCCTCCTACGAGCAGTACTTC.

Only a few counts were recorded for this clonotype. V gene TRBV4-1 combines with J gene TRBJ1-2; TRBD1 aligns across 7 bases. The V and J ends lost 0 bases and 4 bases, in that order; junction bases with no gene match: 11. The CDR3 is 17 residues long. Germline CDR1 is MGHRA and CDR2 is YSYEKL. The DNA of the CDR3 is TGCGCCAGCAGCCAAGAAAGGGATAACAGGGGATCCTATGGCTACACCTTC. Protein sequence: CASSQERDNRGSYGYTF.

This chain links TRBV6-2 or TRBV6-3 with TRBJ2-1, with 8 bases matching TRBD2. The CDR3 runs 15 residues. CDR1 is MNHEY, CDR2 SVGEGT, per germline. Trimming cost V 5 bases and J 2 bases; bases outside gene matches: 5. CDR3 loop: CASSLSGRPYNEQFF. The CDR3 region has the DNA TGTGCCAGCAGTCTAAGCGGGAGACCCTACAATGAGCAGTTCTTC.

This sequence joins TRBV7-9 and TRBJ2-3, with D possibly TRBD2 on 6 matching bases. The CDR3 contains 16 residues. Germline V gene data show CDR1 as SEHNR and CDR2 as FQNEAQ (reference sequence). The V end was cut by 6 bases, the J end by 2 bases, with 18 bases between. The CDR3 reads CASSPHWRGNTDTQYF. The CDR3 bases are TGTGCCAGCAGTCCGCATTGGAGGGGTAACACAGATACGCAGTATTTT.

This clonotype has ten or more counts. The chain is built from TRBV6-6 and TRBJ2-3; 10 positions match TRBD1. V was pared by 0 bases and J by 2 bases, with 8 bases of the junction left unmatched. The CDR3 sequence is 18 residues long. Germline loops: CDR1 MNHNY, CDR2 SVGAGI (reference sequence). The CDR3 DNA is TGTGCCAGCAGTTACTCGACAGGGGGCCTATTATACACAGATACGCAGTATTTT. This translates into CASSYSTGGLLYTDTQYF.